The subject of this entry is one T cell receptor (beta chain). Its specificity is unknown. V shed 5 bases, J shed 7 bases, and the junction held 10 bases outside the gene matches. The CDR3 sequence is 14 residues long. Germline V lookup: CDR1 SQVTM, CDR2 ANQGSEA. Stimulation used about 9.5 ug/mL lysate from CMV-infected fibroblasts. Sorting selected CD4+ T cells upregulating both CD40 ligand and CD69. This sample is part of a study of persistence of HIV-infected CD4 T cells. The study, taken as a whole, reports: TCRbeta richness was lower in CMV- and Gag-responding cells than in anti-CD3/anti-CD28-responding cells. Antigen-responding cells were enriched for degenerate expanded CDR3beta sequences. Bulk TCR data could not be restricted to HIV-1-infected CMV-responding cells.

The immunoSEQ assay was version 4, run in survey mode. Clones were sequenced by immunoSEQ multiplex PCR, and TCRdb holds only the in-frame ones, with some missing. The table shows almost 20,000 clones, with around three quarters occurring only once. The material sequenced was CD4+ T cells sorted from PBMCs after 18-hour stimulation, taken from a patient who received antiretroviral therapy. This receptor was taken from an adult man with HIV who was CMV-seropositive. The rearrangement links TRBV29-1 to TRBJ1-2; 10 nucleotides line up with TRBD1. This CDR3 reads CSVLTGGREGGYTF. Here the CDR3 DNA reads TGCAGCGTTTTGACAGGGGGCAGAGAAGGTGGCTACACCTTC.